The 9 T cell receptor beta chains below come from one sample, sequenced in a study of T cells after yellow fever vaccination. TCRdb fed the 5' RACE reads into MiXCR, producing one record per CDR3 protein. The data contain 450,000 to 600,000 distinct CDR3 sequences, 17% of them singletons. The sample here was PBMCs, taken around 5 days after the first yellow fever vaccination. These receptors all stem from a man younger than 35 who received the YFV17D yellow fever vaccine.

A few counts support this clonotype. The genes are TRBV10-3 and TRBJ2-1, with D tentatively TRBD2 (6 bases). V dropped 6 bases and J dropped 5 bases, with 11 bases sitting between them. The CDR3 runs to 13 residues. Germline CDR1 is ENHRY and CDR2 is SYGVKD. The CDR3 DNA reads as TGTGCCATCAGCGGGGACTTTCACAATGAGCAGTTCTTC. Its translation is CAISGDFHNEQFF.

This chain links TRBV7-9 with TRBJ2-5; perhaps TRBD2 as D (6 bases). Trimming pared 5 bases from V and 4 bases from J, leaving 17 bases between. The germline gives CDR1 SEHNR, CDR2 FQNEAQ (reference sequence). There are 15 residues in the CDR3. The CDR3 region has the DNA TGTGCCAGCAGCCCAGGCGGGGCGGCGGGAGAGACCCAGTACTTC. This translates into CASSPGGAAGETQYF.

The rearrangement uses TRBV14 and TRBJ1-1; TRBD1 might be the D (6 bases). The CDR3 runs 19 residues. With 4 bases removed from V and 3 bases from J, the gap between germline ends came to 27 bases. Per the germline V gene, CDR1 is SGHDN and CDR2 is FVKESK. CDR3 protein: CASSPAVFGGRPWDTEAFF. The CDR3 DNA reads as TGTGCCAGCAGCCCCGCCGTGTTCGGGGGCCGCCCGTGGGACACTGAAGCTTTCTTT.

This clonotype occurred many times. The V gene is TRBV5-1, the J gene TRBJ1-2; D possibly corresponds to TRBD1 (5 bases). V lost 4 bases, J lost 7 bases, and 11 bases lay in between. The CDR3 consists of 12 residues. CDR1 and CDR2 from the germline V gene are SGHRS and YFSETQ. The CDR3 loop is CASSGDAPGYTF. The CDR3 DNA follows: TGCGCCAGCAGCGGGGACGCCCCTGGCTACACCTTC.

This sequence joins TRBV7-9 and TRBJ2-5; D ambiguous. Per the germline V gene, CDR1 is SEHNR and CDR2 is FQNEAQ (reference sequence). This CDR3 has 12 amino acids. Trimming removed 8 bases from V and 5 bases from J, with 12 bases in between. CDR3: CASSSAGETQYF. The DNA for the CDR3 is TGTGCCAGCTCTTCGGCCGGGGAGACCCAGTACTTC.

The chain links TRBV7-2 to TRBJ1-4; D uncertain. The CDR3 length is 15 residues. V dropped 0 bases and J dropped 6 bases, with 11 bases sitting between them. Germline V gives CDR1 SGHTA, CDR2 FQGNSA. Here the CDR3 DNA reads TGTGCCAGCAGCTTAGCTCGGCAGAACTATGAAAAACTGTTTTTT. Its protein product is CASSLARQNYEKLFF.

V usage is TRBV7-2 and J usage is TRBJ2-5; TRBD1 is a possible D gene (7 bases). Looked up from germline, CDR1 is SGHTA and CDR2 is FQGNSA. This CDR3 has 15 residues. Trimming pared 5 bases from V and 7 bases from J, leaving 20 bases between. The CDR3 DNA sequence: TGTGCCAGCAGCCCCTTGAGTTCAGGGGGGCGGACCCAGTACTTC. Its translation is CASSPLSSGGRTQYF.

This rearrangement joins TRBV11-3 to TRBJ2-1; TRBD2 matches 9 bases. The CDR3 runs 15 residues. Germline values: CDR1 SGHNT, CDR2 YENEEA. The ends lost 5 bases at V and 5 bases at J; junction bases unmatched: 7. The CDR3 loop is CASSPPSGANNEQFF. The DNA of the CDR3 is TGTGCCAGCAGCCCGCCTAGCGGGGCGAACAATGAGCAGTTCTTC.

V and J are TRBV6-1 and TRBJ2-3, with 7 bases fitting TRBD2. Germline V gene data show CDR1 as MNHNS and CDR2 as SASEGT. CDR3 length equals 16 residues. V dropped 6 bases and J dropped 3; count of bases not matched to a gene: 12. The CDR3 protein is CASRTRPGGFTDTQYF. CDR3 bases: TGTGCCAGCAGAACCAGGCCCGGGGGGTTTACAGATACGCAGTATTTT.